The source of this TCR beta chain is a study of T cells in localized non-small cell lung cancer. Measured with immunoSEQ multiplex PCR; TCRdb has only the in-frame clones, and not every one. The sample includes 90,000 to 95,000 clones, roughly 86% of them seen just once. Germline CDR1 LGHNA, CDR2 YNFKEQ. CDR3 length equals 15 residues. V was clipped by 4 bases and J by 4 bases, with 15 bases between them. This sequence originates from a man between 35 and 75 years old with stage I squamous cell lung carcinoma. This sample comprised peripheral blood, obtained before any cancer treatment. The rearrangement links TRBV4-2 to TRBJ2-3; D may be TRBD1 (6 bases). CDR3 protein: CASSPRDKKADTQYF. CDR3 nucleotide sequence: TGTGCCAGCAGCCCCCGGGACAAAAAAGCAGATACGCAGTATTTT.